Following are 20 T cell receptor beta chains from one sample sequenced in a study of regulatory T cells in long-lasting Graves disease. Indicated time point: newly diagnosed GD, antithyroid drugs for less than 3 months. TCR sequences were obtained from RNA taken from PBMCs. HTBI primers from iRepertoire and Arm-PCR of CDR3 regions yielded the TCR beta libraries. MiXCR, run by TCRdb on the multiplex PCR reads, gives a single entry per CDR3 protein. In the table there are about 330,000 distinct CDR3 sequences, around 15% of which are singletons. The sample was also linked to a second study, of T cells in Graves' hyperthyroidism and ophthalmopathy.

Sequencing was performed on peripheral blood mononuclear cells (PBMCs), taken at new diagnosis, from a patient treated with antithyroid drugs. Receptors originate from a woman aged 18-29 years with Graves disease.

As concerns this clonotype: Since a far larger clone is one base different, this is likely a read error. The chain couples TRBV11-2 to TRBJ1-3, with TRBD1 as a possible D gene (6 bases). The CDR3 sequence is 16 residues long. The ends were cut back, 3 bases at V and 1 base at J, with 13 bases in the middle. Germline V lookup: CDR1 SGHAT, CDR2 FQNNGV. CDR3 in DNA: TGTGCCAGCAGCTTGGAAGCAGGGGCATCTGGAAACACCATATATTTT. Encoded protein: CASSLEAGASGNTIYF.

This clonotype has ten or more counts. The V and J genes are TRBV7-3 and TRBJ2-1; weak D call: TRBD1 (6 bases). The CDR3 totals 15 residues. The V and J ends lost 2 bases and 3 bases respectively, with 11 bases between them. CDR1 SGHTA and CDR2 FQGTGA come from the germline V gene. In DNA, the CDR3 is TGTGCCAGCAGCTTACAGGGGCTGATCTACAATGAGCAGTTCTTC. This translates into CASSLQGLIYNEQFF.

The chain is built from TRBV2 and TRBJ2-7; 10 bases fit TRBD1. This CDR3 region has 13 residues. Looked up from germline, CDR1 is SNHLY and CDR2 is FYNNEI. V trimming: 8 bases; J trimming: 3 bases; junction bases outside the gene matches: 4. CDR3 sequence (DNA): TGTGCCAGCCCCCGGGACAGGGGCTACGAGCAGTACTTC. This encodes CASPRDRGYEQYF.

The CDR3 DNA reads as TGTGCCAGCAGCCAAGAAGGGGGGGGACTCCCCTACAATGAGCAGTTCTTC. Protein: CASSQEGGGLPYNEQFF. The genes are TRBV14 and TRBJ2-1; D may be TRBD2 (7 bases). V was trimmed by 0 bases and J by 2 bases, leaving 14 bases between them. CDR1 and CDR2 (germline): SGHDN, FVKESK. The CDR3 sequence is 17 residues long.

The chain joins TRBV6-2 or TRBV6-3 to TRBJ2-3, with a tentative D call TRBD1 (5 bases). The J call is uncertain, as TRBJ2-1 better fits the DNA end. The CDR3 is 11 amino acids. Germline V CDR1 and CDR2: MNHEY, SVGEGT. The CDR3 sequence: CASSEGVWQFF. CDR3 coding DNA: TGTGCCAGCAGTGAAGGGGTTTGGCAGTTCTTC.

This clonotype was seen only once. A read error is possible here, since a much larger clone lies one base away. The CDR3 region is CASSEGWRSGANVPTF. The CDR3 nucleotides are TGTGCCAGCAGTGAAGGGTGGCGCTCTGGGGCCAACGTCCCGACTTTC. The chain employs TRBV11-2 and TRBJ2-6; a possible D gene is TRBD1 (5 bases). CDR1 SGHAT and CDR2 FQNNGV come from the germline V gene. The CDR3 loop spans 16 amino acids.

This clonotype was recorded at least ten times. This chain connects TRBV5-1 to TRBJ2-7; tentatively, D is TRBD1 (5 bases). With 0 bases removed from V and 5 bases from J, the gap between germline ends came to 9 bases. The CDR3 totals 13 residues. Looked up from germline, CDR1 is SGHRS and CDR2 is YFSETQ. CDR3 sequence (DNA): TGCGCCAGCAGCTTGGGCAGGGCCAACGAGCAGTACTTC. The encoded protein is CASSLGRANEQYF.

This CDR3 is CASSLTSGGLYNEQFF. The CDR3, as DNA: TGTGCCAGCAGCTTAACGAGCGGGGGGCTCTACAATGAGCAGTTCTTC. V is TRBV11-2 and J is TRBJ2-1; 9 nucleotides agree with TRBD2. CDR1 SGHAT and CDR2 FQNNGV come from the germline V gene. The CDR3 extends over 16 amino acids. J lost 3 bases, V lost 2 bases, and 5 bases had no gene match.

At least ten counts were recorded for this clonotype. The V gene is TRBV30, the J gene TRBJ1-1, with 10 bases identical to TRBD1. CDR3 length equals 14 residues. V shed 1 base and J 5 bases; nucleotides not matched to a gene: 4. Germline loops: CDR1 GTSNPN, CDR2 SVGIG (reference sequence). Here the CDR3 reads CAWSAGQGGTEAFF. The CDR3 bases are TGTGCCTGGAGTGCTGGACAGGGGGGGACTGAAGCTTTCTTT.

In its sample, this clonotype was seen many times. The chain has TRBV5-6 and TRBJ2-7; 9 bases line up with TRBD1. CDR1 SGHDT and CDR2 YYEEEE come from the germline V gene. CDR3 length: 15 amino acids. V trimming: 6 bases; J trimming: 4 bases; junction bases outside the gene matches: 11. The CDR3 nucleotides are TGTGCCAGCACCCTCATGGGACAGGGACGGTACGAGCAGTACTTC. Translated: CASTLMGQGRYEQYF.

The CDR3 sequence: CASSYARDVNEQYF. The CDR3 coding sequence is TGTGCCAGCAGTTACGCACGAGACGTGAACGAGCAGTACTTC. The chain links TRBV6-5 to TRBJ2-7, with D hard to call. The V end was cut by 2 bases, the J end by 5 bases, with 13 bases between. The CDR3 totals 14 residues. CDR1 is MNHEY and CDR2 is SVGAGI in the germline V gene.

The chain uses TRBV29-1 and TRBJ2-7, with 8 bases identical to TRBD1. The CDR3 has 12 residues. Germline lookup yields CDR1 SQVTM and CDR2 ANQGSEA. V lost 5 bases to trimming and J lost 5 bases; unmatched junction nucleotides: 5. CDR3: CSVPGQGHEQYF. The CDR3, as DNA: TGCAGCGTTCCAGGACAGGGCCACGAGCAGTACTTC.

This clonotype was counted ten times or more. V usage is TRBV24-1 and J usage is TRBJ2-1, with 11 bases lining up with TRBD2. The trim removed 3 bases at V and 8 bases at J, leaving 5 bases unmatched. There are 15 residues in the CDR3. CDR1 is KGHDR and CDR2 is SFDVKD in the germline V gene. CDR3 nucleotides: TGTGCCACCAGTGATCCTAGCGGGGGGCAGGATGAGCAGTTCTTC. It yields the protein CATSDPSGGQDEQFF.

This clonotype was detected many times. The CDR3 loop reads CASSLLYNEQFF. In DNA form, the CDR3 reads TGTGCCAGCAGTTTATTATACAATGAGCAGTTCTTC. This chain uses TRBV28 with TRBJ2-1; D is undetermined. Trimming removed 1 base from V and 4 bases from J, with 2 bases in between. Looked up from germline, CDR1 is MDHEN and CDR2 is SYDVKM. The CDR3 sequence is 12 residues long.

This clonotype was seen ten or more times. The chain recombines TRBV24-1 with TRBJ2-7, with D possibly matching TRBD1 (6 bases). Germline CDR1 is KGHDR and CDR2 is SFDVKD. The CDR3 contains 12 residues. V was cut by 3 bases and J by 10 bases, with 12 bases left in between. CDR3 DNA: TGTGCCACCAGTGATCCGACAGGACCACAGTACTTC. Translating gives CATSDPTGPQYF.

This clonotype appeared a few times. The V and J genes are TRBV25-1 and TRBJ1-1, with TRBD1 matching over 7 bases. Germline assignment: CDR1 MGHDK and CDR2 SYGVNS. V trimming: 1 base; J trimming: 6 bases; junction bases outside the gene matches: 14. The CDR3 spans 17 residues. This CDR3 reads CASSESQTGWGTAEAFF. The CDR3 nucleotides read TGTGCCAGCAGTGAATCCCAGACAGGGTGGGGAACCGCTGAAGCTTTCTTT.

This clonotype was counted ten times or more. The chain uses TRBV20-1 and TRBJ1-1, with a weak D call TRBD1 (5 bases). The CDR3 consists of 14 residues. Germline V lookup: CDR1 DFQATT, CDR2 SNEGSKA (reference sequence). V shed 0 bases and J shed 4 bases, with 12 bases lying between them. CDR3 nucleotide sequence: TGCAGTGCTAGAGATGTTCAGGGAGGCACTGAAGCTTTCTTT. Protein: CSARDVQGGTEAFF.

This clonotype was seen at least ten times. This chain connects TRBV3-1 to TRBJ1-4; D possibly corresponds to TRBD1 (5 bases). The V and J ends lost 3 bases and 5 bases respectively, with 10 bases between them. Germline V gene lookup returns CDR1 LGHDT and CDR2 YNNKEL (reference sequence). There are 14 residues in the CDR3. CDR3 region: CASSHPTVNEKLFF. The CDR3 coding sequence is TGTGCCAGCAGCCATCCGACAGTGAATGAAAAACTGTTTTTT.

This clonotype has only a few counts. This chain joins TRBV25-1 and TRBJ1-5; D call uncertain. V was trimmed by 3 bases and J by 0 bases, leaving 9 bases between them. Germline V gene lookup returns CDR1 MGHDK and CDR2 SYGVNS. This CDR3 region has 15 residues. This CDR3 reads CASSEVGYSNQPQHF. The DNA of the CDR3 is TGTGCCAGCAGTGAGGTGGGATATAGCAATCAGCCCCAGCATTTT.

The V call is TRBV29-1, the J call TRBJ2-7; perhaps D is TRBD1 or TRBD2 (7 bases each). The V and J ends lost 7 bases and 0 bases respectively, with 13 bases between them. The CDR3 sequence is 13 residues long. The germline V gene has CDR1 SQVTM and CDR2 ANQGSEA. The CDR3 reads CSAQGGSSYEQYF. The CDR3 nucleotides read TGCAGCGCCCAGGGGGGGAGCTCCTACGAGCAGTACTTC.